This T cell receptor (beta chain) appears in the sequencing data of a study of blood T cell repertoires in COVID-19. Assay used: immunoSEQ multiplex PCR; TCRdb lists only in-frame clones, some missing. This table has hundreds of thousands of clones, around 87% appearing once. From germline, CDR1 is MNHEY and CDR2 SVGAGI. This CDR3 is built from 15 residues. Trimming removed 6 bases from V and 0 bases from J, with 11 bases in between. The TCR originated in a woman aged 45 to 65 with COVID-19, enrolled during active disease. Sequenced material: peripheral blood. The J gene is TRBJ1-4, the V gene TRBV6-5; D uncertain. CDR3 sequence: CASSKGGTTNEKLFF. The DNA for the CDR3 is TGTGCCAGCAGCAAAGGCGGGACAACTAATGAAAAACTGTTTTTT.